The clone carrying this T cell receptor beta chain has at least ten counts. Unmatched junction bases numbered 8, after V lost 2 bases and J lost 12 bases. The CDR3 totals 15 residues. In germline, CDR1 is MGHRA, CDR2 YSYEKL. One entry per CDR3 protein results from TCRdb running MiXCR on the RT-PCR reads. The table includes 650,000 to 800,000 distinct CDR3 sequences, approximately 15% detected once. Sequencing used memory CD4+ T cells from blood. The rearrangement joins TRBV4-1 to TRBJ2-1, with 12 bases lining up with TRBD2. The source of this sequence is a female donor in good health, serving as a healthy control. CDR3 coding DNA: TGCGCCAGCAGCCAACCGACTAGCGGGAGACGACGGCAGTTCTTC. Amino acid sequence: CASSQPTSGRRRQFF.